This T cell receptor (beta chain) originates from a study of T-cell memory formation after mild COVID-19. Via MiXCR, TCRdb re-called the 5' RACE reads, giving one row per CDR3 protein. The sample records about 49,000 distinct CDR3 sequences, around 25% being singletons. CDR3 size: 16 residues. Trimming took 3 bases from V and 0 from J, leaving 12 bases between them. The table lists this clonotype with a few counts. The TCR comes from a man aged 18-30 years who had mild COVID-19 (a few samples of this study predate the infection). Cell type and time point are not known. Specimen: PBMCs or a T cell subset sorted from them (not recorded which). The J gene is TRBJ2-4, the V gene TRBV12-3 or TRBV12-4; weak D call: TRBD2 (6 bases). CDR3 sequence (DNA): TGTGCCAGCAGTTTCGAGTGGGGGGTAGCCAAAAACATTCAGTACTTC. Protein product: CASSFEWGVAKNIQYF.